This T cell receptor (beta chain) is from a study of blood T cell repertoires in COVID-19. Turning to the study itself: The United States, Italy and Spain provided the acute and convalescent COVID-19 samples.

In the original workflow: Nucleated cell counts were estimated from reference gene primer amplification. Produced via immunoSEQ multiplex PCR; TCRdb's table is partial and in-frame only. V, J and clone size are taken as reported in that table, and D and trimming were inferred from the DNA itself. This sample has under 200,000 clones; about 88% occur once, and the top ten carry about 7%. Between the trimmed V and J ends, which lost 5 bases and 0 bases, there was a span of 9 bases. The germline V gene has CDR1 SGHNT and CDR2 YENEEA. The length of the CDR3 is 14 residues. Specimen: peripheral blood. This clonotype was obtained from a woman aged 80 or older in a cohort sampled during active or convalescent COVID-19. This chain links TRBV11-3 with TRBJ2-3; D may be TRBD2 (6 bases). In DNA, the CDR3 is TGTGCCAGCAGCAAAAGCGGGAGCACAGATACGCAGTATTTT. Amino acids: CASSKSGSTDTQYF.